Listed below are T cell receptor beta chains from one sample, sequenced in a study of cytomegalovirus exposure and HLA in healthy donors. Measured with immunoSEQ multiplex PCR; TCRdb has only the in-frame clones, and not every one. The sample has approximately 170,000 clones; roughly 81% are singletons. The sequenced sample was PBMCs. These receptors were taken from a man younger than 40 in good health and CMV-seropositive. Both conserved end residues are part of each CDR3. The size of a clone is reported for some rows only, either as once, few or many, or as a class for expanded clones.

j_gene: TRBJ1-3; abundance: .; v_gene: TRBV27; CDR3aa: CALGGPHPTGNTIYF
j_gene: TRBJ2-2; abundance: once; v_gene: TRBV9; CDR3aa: CASSVARYREANTGELFF
j_gene: TRBJ2-7; abundance: .; v_gene: TRBV19; CDR3aa: CASTPQGGYEQYF
j_gene: TRBJ2-1; abundance: .; v_gene: TRBV29-1; CDR3aa: CSVEDVDYRDKTITLYNEQFF
j_gene: TRBJ2-1; abundance: .; v_gene: TRBV5-4; CDR3aa: CASSQLARRGSYNEQFF
j_gene: TRBJ2-7; abundance: .; v_gene: TRBV9; CDR3aa: CASSPRTGVSYEQYF
j_gene: TRBJ2-2; abundance: .; v_gene: TRBV6-1; CDR3aa: CASSASLAAGGELFF
j_gene: TRBJ1-2; abundance: .; v_gene: TRBV9; CDR3aa: CASSVAPGRIYGYTF
j_gene: TRBJ2-3; abundance: .; v_gene: TRBV27; CDR3aa: CASARGNTQYF
j_gene: TRBJ2-3; abundance: .; v_gene: TRBV2; CDR3aa: CASSGLAGGLSTDTQYF
j_gene: TRBJ2-3; abundance: .; v_gene: TRBV7-9; CDR3aa: CASSPIAYSTDTQYF
j_gene: TRBJ2-5; abundance: .; v_gene: TRBV5-1; CDR3aa: CASSLAGGRETQYF
j_gene: TRBJ2-3; abundance: .; v_gene: TRBV18; CDR3aa: CASSHSTDTQYF
j_gene: TRBJ2-3; abundance: .; v_gene: TRBV11-2; CDR3aa: CASSLRLAVEYTDTQYF